The 28 T cell receptor beta chains listed next were all sequenced from one sample in a study of T cell responses to AZD1222 COVID-19 vaccine. The repertoire was sequenced with immunoSEQ multiplex PCR; TCRdb's copy has only in-frame clones and lacks some. The data show some 130,000 clones, about 92% seen once. This specimen consisted of peripheral blood, obtained on day 0 of AZD1222 vaccination. Source of these receptors: an adult in good health.

The chain recombines TRBV11-3 with TRBJ1-1; no reliable D call. V lost 3 bases and J lost 3, with 5 bases in between. Germline assignment: CDR1 SGHNT and CDR2 YENEEA. This CDR3 comprises 12 residues. CDR3 region: CASSFRDTEAFF. The CDR3 coding sequence is TGTGCCAGCAGCTTTCGGGACACTGAAGCTTTCTTT.

This clone was seen more than once but under ten times. The chain carries TRBV6-2 or TRBV6-3 and TRBJ1-2; D gene unclear. Deletions cut 4 bases from V and 0 bases from J, with 9 bases between. This CDR3 has 14 residues. In germline, CDR1 is MNHEY, CDR2 SVGEGT. CDR3 residues: CASSFLYPNYGYTF. The CDR3 nucleotides read TGTGCCAGCAGTTTTTTATACCCTAACTATGGCTACACCTTC.

The chain recombines TRBV11-3 with TRBJ2-1; D remains ambiguous. The CDR3 runs to 16 residues. The ends were cut back, 0 bases at V and 2 bases at J, with 11 bases in the middle. CDR1 SGHNT and CDR2 YENEEA come from the germline V gene. The CDR3 region has the DNA TGTGCCAGCAGCTTAGATAATAGAATGCCCTACAATGAGCAGTTCTTC. Translation: CASSLDNRMPYNEQFF.

The rearrangement joins TRBV7-2 to TRBJ2-2; no clear D gene. CDR1 is SGHTA, CDR2 FQGNSA, per germline. This CDR3 spans 16 amino acids. Trimming pared 1 base from V and 3 bases from J, leaving 12 bases between. The CDR3 sequence is CASSLERQLYTGELFF. CDR3 bases: TGTGCCAGCAGCTTAGAACGGCAGCTCTACACCGGGGAGCTGTTTTTT. The whole variable domain, filled in from reference TRBV7-2 and TRBJ2-2, reads GAGVSQSPSNKVTEKGKDVELRCDPISGHTALYWYRQSLGQGLEFLIYFQGNSAPDKSGLPSDRFSAERTGGSVSTLTIQRTQQEDSAVYLCASSLERQLYTGELFFGEGSRLTVL.

This sequence joins TRBV2 and TRBJ1-2; 8 nucleotides agree with TRBD1. The V segment lost 5 bases and the J segment 8 bases; nucleotides outside the gene matches: 10. The CDR3 is made up of 14 amino acids. Germline CDR1 is SNHLY and CDR2 is FYNNEI. The DNA of the CDR3 is TGTGCCAGCAGTCGGAGGCAGGGGGCGCCCGGCTACACCTTC. Amino acids: CASSRRQGAPGYTF. Looking up the rest from reference TRBV2 and TRBJ1-2 gives the full variable domain: EPEVTQTPSHQVTQMGQEVILRCVPISNHLYFYWYRQILGQKVEFLVSFYNNEISEKSEIFDDQFSVERPDGSNFTLKIRSTKLEDSAMYFCASSRRQGAPGYTFGSGTRLTVV.

The CDR3 region is CASSFSTRGGTEAFF. The CDR3 DNA sequence: TGTGCCAGCAGCTTTTCGACCCGGGGCGGCACTGAAGCTTTCTTT. This chain uses TRBV7-9 with TRBJ1-1, with D tentatively TRBD1 (5 bases). The CDR3 spans 15 residues. Trimming took off 3 bases at V and 4 bases at J, with 15 bases between the two ends. Per the germline V gene, CDR1 is SEHNR and CDR2 is FQNEAQ (reference sequence). The full variable domain, rest sourced from reference TRBV7-9 and TRBJ1-1, is DTGVSQNPRHKITKRGQNVTFRCDPISEHNRLYWYRQTLGQGPEFLTYFQNEAQLEKSRLLSDRFSAERPKGSFSTLEIQRTEQGDSAMYLCASSFSTRGGTEAFFGQGTRLTVV.

This clone was detected once. The chain has TRBV6-5 and TRBJ2-2; a weak D match, TRBD1 (5 bases). Germline V lookup: CDR1 MNHEY, CDR2 SVGAGI. Trimming cost V 0 bases and J 1 base, with 9 bases left between them. The CDR3 runs 16 residues. The CDR3 coding sequence is TGTGCCAGCAGTTACTCTCAGACAGTGAACACCGGGGAGCTGTTTTTT. Amino acid sequence: CASSYSQTVNTGELFF.

The gene calls are TRBV3-1 (or the pseudogene TRBV3-2) and TRBJ2-6; possibly TRBD2 for D (5 bases). V was clipped by 3 bases and J by 4 bases, with 10 bases between them. The CDR3 runs to 15 residues. Germline loops: CDR1 LGHDT, CDR2 YNNKEL (reference sequence). The CDR3 sequence is CASSHSGEGANVLTF. CDR3 DNA: TGTGCCAGCAGCCACTCCGGGGAAGGGGCCAACGTCCTGACTTTC.

This chain uses TRBV19 with TRBJ1-1; unclear D gene. V lost 9 bases, J lost 8 bases, and 22 bases lay in between. Germline CDR1 and CDR2: LNHDA and SQIVND (reference sequence). CDR3 size: 14 residues. CDR3 bases: TGTGCCAGCCAAAGTTCCCCACTATGGCAGGAAGCTTTCTTT. Translating gives CASQSSPLWQEAFF.

The rearrangement joins TRBV5-1 to TRBJ2-5; unclear D gene. Trimming took off 0 bases at V and 3 bases at J, with 6 bases between the two ends. The CDR3 consists of 13 residues. Germline lookup yields CDR1 SGHRS and CDR2 YFSETQ. The CDR3 spells CASSLEVKETQYF. CDR3 bases: TGCGCCAGCAGCTTGGAGGTAAAAGAGACCCAGTACTTC.

V and J are TRBV9 and TRBJ2-7, with 7 bases matching TRBD1. The germline V gene encodes CDR1 SGDLS and CDR2 YYNGEE. The CDR3 sequence is 15 residues long. Unmatched junction bases numbered 3, after V lost 0 bases and J lost 0 bases. The CDR3 here is CASSVDPGGSYEQYF. The CDR3 bases are TGTGCCAGCAGCGTAGATCCAGGGGGCTCCTACGAGCAGTACTTC.

The sample holds one count of this clone. The chain has TRBV18 and TRBJ1-2; unclear D gene. The ends were cut back, 3 bases at V and 0 bases at J, with 11 bases in the middle. The V gene's germline CDR1 is KGHSH and CDR2 LQKENI. The CDR3 is 15 residues long. The CDR3 DNA reads TGTGCCAGCTCACCGGCCAGTAGCTCTAACTATGGCTACACCTTC. This encodes CASSPASSSNYGYTF. Drawing the rest from reference TRBV18 and TRBJ1-2, the complete variable domain is NAGVMQNPRHLVRRRGQEARLRCSPMKGHSHVYWYRQLPEEGLKFMVYLQKENIIDESGMPKERFSAEFPKEGPSILRIQQVVRGDSAAYFCASSPASSSNYGYTFGSGTRLTVV.

V and J are TRBV7-2 and TRBJ2-1; tentative D call: TRBD1 (6 bases). Germline-derived CDR1 and CDR2 are SGHTA and FQGNSA. There are 15 residues in the CDR3. The germline V and J ends were trimmed by 5 bases and 2 bases, with 13 bases remaining between them. CDR3 sequence reads: CASSLSTGTYNEQFF. The DNA of the CDR3 is TGTGCCAGCAGCCTTTCGACAGGTACCTACAATGAGCAGTTCTTC.

The chain is built from TRBV6-5 and TRBJ2-1, with D uncertain. The V gene lost 6 bases and the J gene lost 1 base, with 10 bases spanning the gap. CDR1 and CDR2 (germline): MNHEY, SVGAGI. The CDR3 has 14 residues. This CDR3 reads CASRDKVSYNEQFF. CDR3 coding DNA: TGTGCCAGCAGGGATAAGGTTTCCTACAATGAGCAGTTCTTC.

The gene calls are TRBV30 and TRBJ1-1, with a possible D match to TRBD1 (6 bases). The CDR3 loop spans 13 amino acids. V was pared by 7 bases and J by 4 bases, with 16 bases between. Germline-derived CDR1 and CDR2 are GTSNPN and SVGIG (reference sequence). The CDR3 DNA reads as TGTGCCTCGGAGCCGGGGGCGGGCACTGAAGCTTTCTTT. Translation: CASEPGAGTEAFF.

The chain joins TRBV12-3 or TRBV12-4 to TRBJ2-7; D may match TRBD1 or TRBD2 (6 bases each). This CDR3 is 11 amino acids long. V was shortened by 6 bases and J by 9 bases, with 12 bases between the two germline ends. The CDR3 DNA reads TGTGCCAGCAGCCGGGGGCGTGGGCAGTACTTC. This codes for CASSRGRGQYF.

The CDR3 loop reads CASTWEAGGTYEQYF. CDR3 nucleotides: TGTGCCAGCACGTGGGAAGCGGGGGGAACCTACGAGCAGTACTTC. The rearrangement uses TRBV3-1 (or the pseudogene TRBV3-2) and TRBJ2-7; 9 nucleotides agree with TRBD2. The junction had 9 bases not matched to a gene; V was cut back by 7 bases and J by 2 bases. This CDR3 is 15 amino acids long. Germline lookup yields CDR1 LGHDT and CDR2 YNNKEL (reference sequence).

The rearrangement joins TRBV5-6 to TRBJ1-2; D is unresolved. V lost 2 bases to trimming and J lost 2 bases, with 7 bases between them. Germline V gene lookup returns CDR1 SGHDT and CDR2 YYEEEE. The CDR3 is made up of 13 amino acids. CDR3 DNA sequence: TGTGCCAGCAGCTTCCCGGGAAACTATGGCTACACCTTC. The encoded protein is CASSFPGNYGYTF.

This chain joins TRBV3-1 (or the pseudogene TRBV3-2) and TRBJ1-3; the match to TRBD1 covers 8 bases. Germline V gene data show CDR1 as LGHDT and CDR2 as YNNKEL (reference sequence). The CDR3 is 16 residues long. Losses at the gene ends were 4 bases for V and 0 bases for J; bases not matched to a gene: 5. CDR3 protein: CASSPETGDSGNTIYF. For the CDR3, the DNA is TGTGCCAGCAGCCCTGAGACAGGGGACTCTGGAAACACCATATATTTT.

CDR3 bases: TGTGCCAGCAGGCGGGACCCCTCTATAGATACGCAGTATTTT. Protein product: CASRRDPSIDTQYF. V is TRBV28 and J is TRBJ2-3, with D maybe TRBD2 (6 bases). This CDR3 region has 14 residues. The V and J ends lost 6 bases and 5 bases respectively, with 15 bases between them. The germline V gene encodes CDR1 MDHEN and CDR2 SYDVKM.

This chain connects TRBV9 to TRBJ2-5, with a tentative D call TRBD2 (6 bases). V lost 0 bases and J 1 base, leaving 10 bases between the germline ends. The CDR3 has 15 residues. From germline, CDR1 is SGDLS and CDR2 YYNGEE. The CDR3 spells CASSVAGGTQETQYF. The CDR3 DNA sequence: TGTGCCAGCAGCGTAGCTGGGGGGACCCAAGAGACCCAGTACTTC.

The chain recombines TRBV7-2 with TRBJ2-1, with no clear D. In germline, CDR1 is SGHTA, CDR2 FQGNSA. The CDR3 sequence is 14 residues long. Trimming took 0 bases from V and 7 from J, leaving 10 bases between them. The CDR3 is CASSLARSSNEQFF. The CDR3 region has the DNA TGTGCCAGCAGCTTAGCTCGGAGCTCAAATGAGCAGTTCTTC.

This chain joins TRBV6-5 and TRBJ2-7; TRBD1 matches 7 bases. The CDR3 loop spans 12 amino acids. Per the germline V gene, CDR1 is MNHEY and CDR2 is SVGAGI. Trimming at V came to 7 bases and at J to 6 bases, leaving 6 bases not matched to a gene. The CDR3 protein is CASIRQGFEQYF. The CDR3 nucleotides read TGTGCCAGCATCAGACAGGGTTTCGAGCAGTACTTC.

The CDR3 loop reads CASSFLMYEQYF. The CDR3 coding sequence is TGTGCCAGCAGTTTTTTGATGTACGAGCAGTACTTC. V is TRBV28 and J is TRBJ2-7, with D unresolved. This CDR3 comprises 12 residues. Germline V CDR1 and CDR2: MDHEN, SYDVKM. V was clipped by 3 bases and J by 4 bases, with 7 bases between them.

The J gene is TRBJ1-1, the V gene TRBV6-2 or TRBV6-3; no firm D call. From germline, CDR1 is MNHEY and CDR2 SVGEGT. V was shortened by 5 bases and J by 1 base, with 11 bases between the two germline ends. The CDR3 extends over 14 amino acids. CDR3 sequence: CASSQTGRNTEAFF. DNA for the CDR3: TGTGCCAGCAGTCAAACCGGGAGGAACACTGAAGCTTTCTTT.

The chain combines TRBV4-2 with TRBJ1-6; D unclear. This CDR3 comprises 14 residues. V lost 1 base and J 10 bases, leaving 11 bases between the germline ends. The germline CDR1 and CDR2 sequences are LGHNA and YNFKEQ. CDR3 sequence reads: CASSQVEGGSPLHF. In DNA form, the CDR3 reads TGTGCCAGCAGCCAAGTAGAGGGCGGGTCACCCCTCCACTTT.

This chain links TRBV2 with TRBJ2-5, with D possibly matching TRBD1 (5 bases). Looked up from germline, CDR1 is SNHLY and CDR2 is FYNNEI. Trimming removed 5 bases from V and 2 bases from J, with 21 bases in between. The CDR3 covers 17 residues. The CDR3 spells CASSRTFRDSLQETQYF. The CDR3, as DNA: TGTGCCAGCAGTCGAACCTTCCGAGACAGCTTACAAGAGACCCAGTACTTC.

This chain links TRBV28 with TRBJ2-7, with 8 positions matching TRBD1. Germline V CDR1 and CDR2: MDHEN, SYDVKM. The length of the CDR3 is 14 residues. The junction had 6 bases not matched to a gene; V was cut back by 2 bases and J by 6 bases. Here the CDR3 DNA reads TGTGCCAGCAGTTTAGGACAGGGTTGGGTCGAGCAGTACTTC. Encoded protein: CASSLGQGWVEQYF.